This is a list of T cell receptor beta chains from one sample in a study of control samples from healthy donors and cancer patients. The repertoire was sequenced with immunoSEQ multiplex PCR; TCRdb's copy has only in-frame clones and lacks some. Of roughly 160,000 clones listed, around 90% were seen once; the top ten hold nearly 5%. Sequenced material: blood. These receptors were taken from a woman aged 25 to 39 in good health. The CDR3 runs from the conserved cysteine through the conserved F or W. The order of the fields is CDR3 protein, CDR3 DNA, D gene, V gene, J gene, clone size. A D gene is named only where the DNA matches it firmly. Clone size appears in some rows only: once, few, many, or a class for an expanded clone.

cdr3_aa: CASSFRGGYEQYF; cdr3_nt: TGTGCCAGCAGTTTTCGCGGCGGGTACGAGCAGTACTTC; d_call: NA; v_call: TRBV28; j_call: TRBJ2-7; clone_size: NA
cdr3_aa: CSVGQSNTEAFF; cdr3_nt: TGCAGCGTCGGACAGAGCAACACTGAAGCTTTCTTT; d_call: NA; v_call: TRBV29-1; j_call: TRBJ1-1; clone_size: NA
cdr3_aa: CASRALLGELFF; cdr3_nt: TGTGCCAGCAGGGCCCTTTTGGGGGAGCTGTTTTTT; d_call: NA; v_call: TRBV6-5; j_call: TRBJ2-2; clone_size: NA
cdr3_aa: CAISEPDQPQHF; cdr3_nt: TGTGCCATCAGTGAGCCAGATCAGCCCCAGCATTTT; d_call: NA; v_call: TRBV10-3; j_call: TRBJ1-5; clone_size: NA
cdr3_aa: CASSPGQGIANSPLHF; cdr3_nt: TGTGCCAGCTCACCGGGACAGGGGATAGCTAATTCACCCCTCCACTTT; d_call: TRBD1; v_call: TRBV18; j_call: TRBJ1-6; clone_size: NA
cdr3_aa: CASSVGTGVNTEAFF; cdr3_nt: TGTGCCAGCAGCGTAGGTACAGGGGTGAACACTGAAGCTTTCTTT; d_call: TRBD1; v_call: TRBV9; j_call: TRBJ1-1; clone_size: NA
cdr3_aa: CASSEGLGGAGNQPQHF; cdr3_nt: TGTGCCAGCAGTGAAGGGTTAGGGGGCGCCGGCAATCAGCCCCAGCATTTT; d_call: TRBD1; v_call: TRBV2; j_call: TRBJ1-5; clone_size: NA
cdr3_aa: CASSVALGDAGHHSNTEAFF; cdr3_nt: TGTGCCAGCAGCGTAGCTTTAGGTGATGCGGGACACCACTCGAACACTGAAGCTTTCTTT; d_call: NA; v_call: TRBV9; j_call: TRBJ1-1; clone_size: NA
cdr3_aa: CASSWGATTDTQYF; cdr3_nt: TGCGCCAGCAGCTGGGGTGCGACGACAGATACGCAGTATTTT; d_call: NA; v_call: TRBV5-1; j_call: TRBJ2-3; clone_size: NA
cdr3_aa: CAWAGQGYSPLHF; cdr3_nt: TGTGCCTGGGCGGGACAGGGGTATTCACCCCTCCACTTT; d_call: TRBD1; v_call: TRBV30; j_call: TRBJ1-6; clone_size: many
cdr3_aa: CATRHSGQPITDTQYF; cdr3_nt: TGTGCCACCAGACATTCCGGACAACCTATCACAGATACGCAGTATTTT; d_call: NA; v_call: TRBV15; j_call: TRBJ2-3; clone_size: NA
cdr3_aa: CASSGGTSGRAETQYF; cdr3_nt: TGTGCCAGCAGCGGGGGGACTAGCGGGAGGGCAGAGACCCAGTACTTC; d_call: TRBD2; v_call: TRBV5-5; j_call: TRBJ2-5; clone_size: NA
cdr3_aa: CSVEVRSGADYGYTF; cdr3_nt: TGCAGCGTTGAAGTTCGATCAGGGGCAGACTATGGCTACACCTTC; d_call: NA; v_call: TRBV29-1; j_call: TRBJ1-2; clone_size: NA
cdr3_aa: CASSYVGGSNYGYTF; cdr3_nt: TGTGCCAGCAGTTACGTAGGGGGAAGTAACTATGGCTACACCTTC; d_call: NA; v_call: TRBV6-6; j_call: TRBJ1-2; clone_size: NA
cdr3_aa: CASRPTSGSSYEQYF; cdr3_nt: TGCGCCAGCAGGCCAACTAGCGGGAGCTCCTACGAGCAGTACTTC; d_call: TRBD2; v_call: TRBV5-1; j_call: TRBJ2-7; clone_size: NA